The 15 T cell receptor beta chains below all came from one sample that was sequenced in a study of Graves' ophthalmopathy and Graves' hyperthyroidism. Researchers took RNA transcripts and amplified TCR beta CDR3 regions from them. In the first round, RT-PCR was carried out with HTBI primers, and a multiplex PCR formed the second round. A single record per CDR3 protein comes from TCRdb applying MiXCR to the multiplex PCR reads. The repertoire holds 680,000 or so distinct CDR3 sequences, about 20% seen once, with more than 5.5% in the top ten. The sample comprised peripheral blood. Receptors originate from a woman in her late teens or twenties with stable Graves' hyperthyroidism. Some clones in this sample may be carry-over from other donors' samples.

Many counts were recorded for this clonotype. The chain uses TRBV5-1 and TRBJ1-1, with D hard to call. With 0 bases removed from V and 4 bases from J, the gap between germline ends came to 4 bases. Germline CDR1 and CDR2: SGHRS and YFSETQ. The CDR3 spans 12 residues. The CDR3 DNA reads TGCGCCAGCAGCTTGGTGGCCACTGAAGCTTTCTTT. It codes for CASSLVATEAFF.

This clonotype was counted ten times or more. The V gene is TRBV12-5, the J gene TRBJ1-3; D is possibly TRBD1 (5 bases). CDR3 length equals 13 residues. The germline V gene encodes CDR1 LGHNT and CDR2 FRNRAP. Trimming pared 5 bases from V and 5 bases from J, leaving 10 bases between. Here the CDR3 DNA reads TGTGCTAGTGGTAGGGACGGCAGAAACACCATATATTTT. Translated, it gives CASGRDGRNTIYF.

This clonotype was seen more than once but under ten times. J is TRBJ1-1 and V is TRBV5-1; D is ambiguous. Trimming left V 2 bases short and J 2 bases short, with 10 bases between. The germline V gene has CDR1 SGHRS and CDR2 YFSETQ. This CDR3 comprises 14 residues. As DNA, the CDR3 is TGCGCCAGCAGCTTCTGGTCGGACAACACTGAAGCTTTCTTT. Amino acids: CASSFWSDNTEAFF.

CDR3 in amino acids: CSAPRQHNEQFF. In DNA, the CDR3 is TGCAGTGCGCCGCGCCAGCACAATGAGCAGTTCTTC. The chain couples TRBV20-1 to TRBJ2-1; no clear D gene. The CDR3 contains 12 residues. Trimming cost V 6 bases and J 5 bases, with 11 bases left between them. Germline V gene sequence: CDR1 DFQATT, CDR2 SNEGSKA (reference sequence).

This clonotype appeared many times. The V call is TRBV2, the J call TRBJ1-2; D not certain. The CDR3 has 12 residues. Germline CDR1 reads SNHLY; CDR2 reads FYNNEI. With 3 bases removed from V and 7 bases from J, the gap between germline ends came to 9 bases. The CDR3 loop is CASSDSGPGYTF. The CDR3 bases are TGTGCCAGCAGTGATTCTGGGCCTGGCTACACCTTC.

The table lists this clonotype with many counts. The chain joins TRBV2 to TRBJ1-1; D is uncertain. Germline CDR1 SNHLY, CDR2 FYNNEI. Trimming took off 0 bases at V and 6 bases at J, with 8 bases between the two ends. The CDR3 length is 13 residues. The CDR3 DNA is TGTGCCAGCAGTGAAGCAGTGGCTTCTGAAGCTTTCTTT. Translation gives CASSEAVASEAFF.

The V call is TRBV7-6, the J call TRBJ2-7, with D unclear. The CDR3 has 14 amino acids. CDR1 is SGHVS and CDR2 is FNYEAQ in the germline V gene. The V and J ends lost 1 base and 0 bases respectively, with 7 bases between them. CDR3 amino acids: CASSLGQISYEQYF. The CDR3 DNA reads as TGTGCCAGCAGCTTAGGCCAGATCTCCTACGAGCAGTACTTC.

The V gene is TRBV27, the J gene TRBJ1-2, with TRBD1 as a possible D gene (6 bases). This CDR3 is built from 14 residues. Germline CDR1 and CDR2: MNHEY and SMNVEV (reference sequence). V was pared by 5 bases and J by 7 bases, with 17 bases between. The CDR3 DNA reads TGTGCCAGCAGTAGACCCGACGGGGGCGGTGGCTACACCTTC. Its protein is CASSRPDGGGGYTF.

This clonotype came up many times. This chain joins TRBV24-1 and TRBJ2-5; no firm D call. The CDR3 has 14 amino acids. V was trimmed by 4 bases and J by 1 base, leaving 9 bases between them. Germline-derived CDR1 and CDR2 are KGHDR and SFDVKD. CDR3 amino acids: CATSDTRSQETQYF. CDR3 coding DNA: TGTGCCACCAGTGACACCAGGAGCCAAGAGACCCAGTACTTC.

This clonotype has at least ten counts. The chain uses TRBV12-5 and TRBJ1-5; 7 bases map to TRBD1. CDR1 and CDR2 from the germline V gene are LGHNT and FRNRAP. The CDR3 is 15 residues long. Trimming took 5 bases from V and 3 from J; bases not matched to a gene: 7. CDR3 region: CASGPQGDANQPQHF. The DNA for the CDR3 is TGTGCTAGTGGTCCCCAGGGGGACGCCAATCAGCCCCAGCATTTT.

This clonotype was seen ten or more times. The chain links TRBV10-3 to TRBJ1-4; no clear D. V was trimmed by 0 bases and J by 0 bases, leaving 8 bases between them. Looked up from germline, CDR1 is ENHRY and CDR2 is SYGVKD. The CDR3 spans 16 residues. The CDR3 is CAISESVFTTNEKLFF. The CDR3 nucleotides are TGTGCCATCAGTGAGTCGGTATTTACAACTAATGAAAAACTGTTTTTT.

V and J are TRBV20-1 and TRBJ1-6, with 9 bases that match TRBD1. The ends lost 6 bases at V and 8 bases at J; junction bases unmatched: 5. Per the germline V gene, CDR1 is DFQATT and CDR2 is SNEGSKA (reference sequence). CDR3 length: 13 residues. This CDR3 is CSARTGEYSPLHF. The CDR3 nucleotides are TGCAGTGCCAGGACAGGGGAGTATTCACCCCTCCACTTT.

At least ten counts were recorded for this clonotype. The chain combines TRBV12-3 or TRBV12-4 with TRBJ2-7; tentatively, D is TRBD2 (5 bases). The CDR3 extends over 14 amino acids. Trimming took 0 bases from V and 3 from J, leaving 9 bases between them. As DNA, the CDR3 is TGTGCCAGCAGTTTAGCGGGAGAAAGCTACGAGCAGTACTTC. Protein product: CASSLAGESYEQYF.

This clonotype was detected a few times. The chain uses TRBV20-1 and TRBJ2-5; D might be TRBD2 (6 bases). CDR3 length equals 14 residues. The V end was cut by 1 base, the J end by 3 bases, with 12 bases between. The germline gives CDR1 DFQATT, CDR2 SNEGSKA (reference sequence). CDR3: CSARGAGGEETQYF. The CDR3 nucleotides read TGCAGTGCTAGAGGGGCGGGCGGGGAAGAGACCCAGTACTTC.

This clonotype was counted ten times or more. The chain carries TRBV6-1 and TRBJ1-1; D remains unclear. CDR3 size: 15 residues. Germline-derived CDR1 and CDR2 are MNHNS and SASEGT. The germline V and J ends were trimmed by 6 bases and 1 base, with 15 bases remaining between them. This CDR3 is CASRFRYYTNTEAFF. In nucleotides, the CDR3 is TGTGCCAGCAGGTTCAGGTATTATACGAACACTGAAGCTTTCTTT.